The present TCR beta chain was sequenced within a study of blood T cells in healthy people across ages. Total RNA extraction produced at least 6 micrograms (per sample) for the study. General study results and limits: Those diversity estimates obtained from one million T cells were thought to be underestimates. Whereas aged donors had fewer naive CD4+ cells, long-lived donors had more of them and higher diversity.

The CDR3 extends over 19 amino acids. The germline V gene has CDR1 SGHRS and CDR2 YFSETQ. To note about this clonotype: As yet, its antigen is unknown.

It was with a sample-barcoded 5' primer and a J-beta primer mix that a second PCR of about 7 to 12 cycles was run. A template-switch adaptor that had 12 random nucleotides put a tag on each cDNA molecule. TCRdb used MiXCR to reprocess the 5' RACE reads, holding one entry per CDR3 protein. The sample includes around 1.5 million distinct CDR3 sequences, roughly 40% of them seen just once. The chain couples TRBV5-1 to TRBJ2-7, with 9 bases matching TRBD1. The J call may be wrong; the DNA end is better matched by TRBJ2-4. This sequence originates from a woman aged 18-29 years in good health. Sequenced sample: blood. This CDR3 reads CASSLEGPYNIGQGNIQYF. The CDR3 DNA reads as TGCGCCAGCAGCTTGGAGGGACCATATAATATTGGACAGGGGAACATTCAGTACTTC.